This is a list of T cell receptor beta chains from one sample in a study of OX40 agonist ivuxolimab in advanced cancers. Method: immunoSEQ multiplex PCR; TCRdb's copy keeps in-frame clones and lacks some. The sample includes roughly 30,000 clones, roughly nine tenths of them seen just once. Sample: CD4+ or CD8+ T cells sorted from blood, taken in a trial of the OX40 agonist ivuxolimab. The receptors shown here come from an adult with an advanced solid tumor such as melanoma, head and neck, liver or kidney cancer. Each CDR3 is given with its conserved first and last residue. The order of the fields is V gene, CDR3 length, J gene, CDR3 protein.

v_call: TRBV2
cdr3_length: 18
j_call: TRBJ2-6
cdr3_aa: CASRGPTGESSGANVLTF

v_call: TRBV27
cdr3_length: 15
j_call: TRBJ1-2
cdr3_aa: CASSLSLQSPDGYTF

v_call: TRBV27
cdr3_length: 12
j_call: TRBJ1-1
cdr3_aa: CASRTGGTEAFF

v_call: TRBV4-1
cdr3_length: 18
j_call: TRBJ1-1
cdr3_aa: CASSQSHGDRGVPPEAFF

v_call: TRBV4-1
cdr3_length: 15
j_call: TRBJ2-7
cdr3_aa: CASSQVSDSSYEQYF

v_call: TRBV7-2
cdr3_length: 13
j_call: TRBJ2-7
cdr3_aa: CASSWDVAGEQYF

v_call: TRBV4-1
cdr3_length: 15
j_call: TRBJ1-6
cdr3_aa: CASSHLQGKETPLHF

v_call: TRBV6-5
cdr3_length: 13
j_call: TRBJ1-4
cdr3_aa: CASSLAGAEKLFF

v_call: TRBV2
cdr3_length: 14
j_call: TRBJ2-5
cdr3_aa: CASNGVEGAETQYF

v_call: TRBV27
cdr3_length: 17
j_call: TRBJ2-1
cdr3_aa: CASKSMAEIKFLHEQFF

v_call: TRBV30
cdr3_length: 15
j_call: TRBJ2-7
cdr3_aa: CAWSQGTGAIYEQYF

v_call: TRBV27
cdr3_length: 17
j_call: TRBJ2-5
cdr3_aa: CASSPWWSGAGGETQYF

v_call: TRBV6-4
cdr3_length: 16
j_call: TRBJ1-4
cdr3_aa: CASSDPTGAMGEKLFF

v_call: TRBV7-9
cdr3_length: 12
j_call: TRBJ2-7
cdr3_aa: CASSSTAYEQYF

v_call: TRBV9
cdr3_length: 13
j_call: TRBJ1-1
cdr3_aa: CASSPGVSTEAFF

v_call: TRBV28
cdr3_length: 12
j_call: TRBJ1-1
cdr3_aa: CASTPGATEAFF

v_call: TRBV5-5
cdr3_length: 14
j_call: TRBJ1-5
cdr3_aa: CASSLFQVNQPQHF

v_call: TRBV2
cdr3_length: 14
j_call: TRBJ2-7
cdr3_aa: CASSGISETYEQYF

v_call: TRBV2
cdr3_length: 17
j_call: TRBJ2-2
cdr3_aa: CASSEPPPLTVLGELFF

v_call: TRBV7-9
cdr3_length: 16
j_call: TRBJ1-3
cdr3_aa: CASSSTRDSSGNTIYF

v_call: TRBV10-1
cdr3_length: 16
j_call: TRBJ1-1
cdr3_aa: CASRHSGRGANTEAFF

v_call: TRBV10-2
cdr3_length: 15
j_call: TRBJ2-1
cdr3_aa: CASRAGTSGSSEQFF

v_call: TRBV5-6
cdr3_length: 11
j_call: TRBJ2-7
cdr3_aa: CASSSSYEQYF